The 24 T cell receptor beta chains below were found in one sample sequenced in a study of control samples from healthy donors and cancer patients. Profiling relied on immunoSEQ multiplex PCR, and the TCRdb table lists in-frame clones only, not all of them. The data contain approximately 100,000 clones, 80% to 90% of them singletons. Sequences were obtained from blood. The receptors come from a man between 25 and 39 years old in good health.

The chain joins TRBV11-2 to TRBJ2-7; 8 bases are a match to TRBD1. From germline, CDR1 is SGHAT and CDR2 FQNNGV. This CDR3 region has 14 residues. Trimming took 2 bases from V and 3 from J; bases not matched to a gene: 3. The CDR3 is CASSLSGTGYEQYF. The DNA of the CDR3 is TGTGCCAGCAGCTTAAGTGGGACAGGCTACGAGCAGTACTTC.

The chain carries TRBV10-3 and TRBJ2-2; D call uncertain. Trimming left V 6 bases short and J 5 bases short, with 13 bases between. The germline gives CDR1 ENHRY, CDR2 SYGVKD. This CDR3 spans 14 amino acids. In DNA, the CDR3 is TGTGCCATCAGCGACAATCACGGAACCGGGGAGCTGTTTTTT. Translated, it gives CAISDNHGTGELFF.

The chain couples TRBV7-9 to TRBJ1-2; D remains unclear. CDR1 and CDR2 (germline): SEHNR, FQNEAQ (reference sequence). V dropped 5 bases and J dropped 8 bases, with 18 bases sitting between them. This CDR3 contains 14 residues. This CDR3 reads CASSPDGPPDGYTF. As DNA, the CDR3 is TGTGCCAGCAGCCCCGACGGCCCGCCCGACGGCTACACCTTC.

This clone was detected only once. CDR3 DNA sequence: TGTGCCAGCAGCTTACAGGGGCCAGACACCGGGGAGCTGTTTTTT. This gives the protein CASSLQGPDTGELFF. J is TRBJ2-2 and V is TRBV7-9; D perhaps matches TRBD1 (6 bases). The V and J ends lost 2 bases and 3 bases respectively, with 10 bases between them. Germline V gene data show CDR1 as SEHNR and CDR2 as FQNEAQ (reference sequence). The CDR3 covers 15 residues.

The rearrangement uses TRBV13 and TRBJ1-5, with D perhaps TRBD1 (6 bases). The V gene lost 0 bases and the J gene lost 7 bases, with 13 bases spanning the gap. This CDR3 region has 15 residues. The germline V gene encodes CDR1 PRHDT and CDR2 FYEKMQ (reference sequence). The CDR3 sequence: CASSLGGGAVQPQHF. CDR3 bases: TGTGCCAGCAGCTTAGGGGGGGGCGCGGTACAGCCCCAGCATTTT.

With regard to this clone: At the DNA level, this CDR3 is encoded by other sequences in the same sample as well. The rearrangement links TRBV5-1 to TRBJ2-5, with 10 nucleotides matching TRBD2. Losses at the gene ends were 0 bases for V and 3 bases for J; bases not matched to a gene: 2. The CDR3 loop spans 15 amino acids. Germline V gene sequence: CDR1 SGHRS, CDR2 YFSETQ. The CDR3 DNA reads TGCGCCAGCAGCTTGGGGCTAGCGGGGGAAGAGACCCAGTACTTC. Translation gives CASSLGLAGEETQYF.

This chain joins TRBV20-1 and TRBJ2-3; either TRBD1 or TRBD2 may supply D (5 bases each). The CDR3 covers 15 residues. Germline CDR1 and CDR2: DFQATT and SNEGSKA (reference sequence). The V end lost 3 bases, the J end lost 0 bases, and 13 bases lay between the germline ends. Here the CDR3 reads CSASGDAGSTDTQYF. The CDR3 DNA reads TGCAGTGCTAGTGGGGACGCTGGGAGCACAGATACGCAGTATTTT.

The chain employs TRBV19 and TRBJ1-1; no clear D gene. The CDR3 is made up of 13 amino acids. The V gene lost 1 base and the J gene lost 1 base, with 4 bases spanning the gap. Looked up from germline, CDR1 is LNHDA and CDR2 is SQIVND (reference sequence). This CDR3 is CASSIVKNTEAFF. The CDR3 region has the DNA TGTGCCAGTAGTATAGTAAAGAACACTGAAGCTTTCTTT.

The J gene is TRBJ2-2, the V gene TRBV7-2; the match to TRBD2 covers 11 bases. This CDR3 comprises 16 residues. Germline CDR1 SGHTA, CDR2 FQGNSA. With 0 bases clipped from V and 6 bases from J, the junction kept 3 bases outside the gene matches. For the CDR3, the DNA is TGTGCCAGCAGCTTAGCTGCGGGACTAGCGGCCGGGGAGCTGTTTTTT. Translated, it gives CASSLAAGLAAGELFF.

The V gene is TRBV11-1, the J gene TRBJ1-2; D is perhaps TRBD1 (6 bases). The length of the CDR3 is 16 residues. Per germline, CDR1 SGHAT and CDR2 FQDESV (reference sequence). The V gene lost 4 bases and the J gene lost 2 bases, with 17 bases spanning the gap. The CDR3 here is CASSWDNRDSNYGYTF. DNA of the CDR3: TGTGCCAGCAGCTGGGATAACAGGGACTCCAACTATGGCTACACCTTC. The full variable domain, rest sourced from reference TRBV11-1 and TRBJ1-2, is EAEVAQSPRYKITEKSQAVAFWCDPISGHATLYWYRQILGQGPELLVQFQDESVVDDSQLPKDRFSAERLKGVDSTLKIQPAELGDSAMYLCASSWDNRDSNYGYTFGSGTRLTVV.

The CDR3 DNA sequence: TGCGCCAGCAGCCAAGATGGGACAGGCTACACTGAAGCTTTCTTT. Translated, it gives CASSQDGTGYTEAFF. This chain uses TRBV4-3 with TRBJ1-1; TRBD1 matches at 8 bases. The CDR3 length is 15 residues. V lost 0 bases to trimming and J lost 3 bases; unmatched junction nucleotides: 3. Germline assignment: CDR1 LGHNA and CDR2 YSLEER.

This chain links TRBV5-4 with TRBJ2-7; 12 bases line up with TRBD2. Trimming removed 4 bases from V and 3 bases from J; junction bases left unmatched: 5. CDR3 length: 15 residues. Germline values: CDR1 SGHNT, CDR2 YYREEE (reference sequence). CDR3 region: CASSQTSGRIYEQYF. The DNA of the CDR3 is TGTGCCAGCAGCCAGACTAGCGGGAGAATCTACGAGCAGTACTTC.

The chain recombines TRBV7-9 with TRBJ2-5; D is ambiguous. CDR1 and CDR2 from the germline V gene are SEHNR and FQNEAQ (reference sequence). Trimming stripped 5 bases from V and 5 bases from J, with 6 bases between. This CDR3 has 11 residues. CDR3 loop: CASSATETQYF. The CDR3 coding sequence is TGTGCCAGCAGCGCAACGGAGACCCAGTACTTC.

The chain combines TRBV21-1 with TRBJ2-7; TRBD2, the table's D call, was not compared with the DNA. TRBV21-1 is annotated as a pseudogene. The CDR3 is 14 residues long. The CDR3 loop reads CASGGDHLSYEQYF. The CDR3 DNA is TGTGCCAGTGGGGGGGACCACCTCTCCTACGAGCAGTACTTC.

This chain joins TRBV21-1 and TRBJ1-4. TRBV21-1 corresponds to a pseudogene. The length of the CDR3 is 16 residues. CDR3 nucleotides: TGTGCCAGCAGCAACAAACTTCCGGCCAGGGACGAAAAACTGTTTTTT. This translates into CASSNKLPARDEKLFF.

The genes are TRBV24-1 and TRBJ2-2, with D perhaps TRBD2 (6 bases). Germline CDR1 is KGHDR and CDR2 is SFDVKD. V lost 1 base to trimming and J lost 4 bases, with 12 bases between them. The CDR3 is 16 amino acids. The chain's CDR3 is CATSDLLVGGTGELFF. Here the CDR3 DNA reads TGTGCCACCAGTGATTTATTGGTCGGGGGCACCGGGGAGCTGTTTTTT.

This sequence joins TRBV18 and TRBJ2-7; D unresolved. V lost 1 base and J 1 base, leaving 5 bases between the germline ends. The CDR3 extends over 13 amino acids. Germline CDR1 reads KGHSH; CDR2 reads LQKENI. Here the CDR3 DNA reads TGTGCCAGCTCACCACAGGGATCCTACGAGCAGTACTTC. It translates to CASSPQGSYEQYF.

The J gene is TRBJ2-1, the V gene TRBV29-1; D unclear. V was trimmed by 0 bases and J by 3 bases, leaving 12 bases between them. The V gene's germline CDR1 is SQVTM and CDR2 ANQGSEA. CDR3 length: 15 amino acids. CDR3 loop: CSVEESSPGYNEQFF. CDR3 nucleotide sequence: TGCAGCGTTGAAGAGTCCAGTCCCGGCTACAATGAGCAGTTCTTC.

The chain employs TRBV5-4 and TRBJ2-7, with TRBD1 identical over 9 bases. J lost 3 bases, V lost 2 bases, and 6 bases had no gene match. Germline V gene data show CDR1 as SGHNT and CDR2 as YYREEE (reference sequence). CDR3 length: 15 residues. The CDR3, as DNA: TGTGCCAGCAGCTTCTTCTCGGGACAGGGCTACGAGCAGTACTTC. Its translation: CASSFFSGQGYEQYF.

The chain employs TRBV28 and TRBJ1-1; the D gene is possibly TRBD1 (5 bases). The CDR3 consists of 14 residues. V was cut by 2 bases and J by 3 bases, with 10 bases left in between. Germline-derived CDR1 and CDR2 are MDHEN and SYDVKM. The CDR3 here is CASSLRDSYTEAFF. CDR3 sequence (DNA): TGTGCCAGCAGTTTACGGGACTCTTACACTGAAGCTTTCTTT.

This chain connects TRBV12-3 or TRBV12-4 to TRBJ1-2, with D hard to call. This CDR3 spans 13 amino acids. Trimming shortened V by 4 bases and J by 6 bases, and 12 bases separated the two germline ends. CDR3: CASSSPGYHGYTF. CDR3 coding DNA: TGTGCCAGCAGTTCACCAGGTTATCATGGCTACACCTTC.

This clone was seen just once. The chain recombines TRBV11-3 with TRBJ1-1, with 7 bases lining up with TRBD1. This CDR3 contains 14 residues. V lost 1 base, J lost 5 bases, and 4 bases stayed unmatched. Germline V gives CDR1 SGHNT, CDR2 YENEEA. The CDR3 loop is CASSLGARGTEAFF. CDR3 nucleotide sequence: TGTGCCAGCAGCTTAGGGGCCAGGGGGACTGAAGCTTTCTTT.

J is TRBJ1-2 and V is TRBV4-1, with a possible D match to TRBD1 (6 bases). With 4 bases removed from V and 1 base from J, the gap between germline ends came to 10 bases. CDR1 and CDR2 from the germline V gene are MGHRA and YSYEKL. The CDR3 consists of 14 residues. CDR3 residues: CASSLDSFNYGYTF. CDR3 bases: TGCGCCAGCAGCCTGGACAGCTTTAACTATGGCTACACCTTC.

This clone was recorded at least ten times. The chain recombines TRBV4-1 with TRBJ1-1; D is unclear. V was clipped by 6 bases and J by 4 bases, with 24 bases between them. Germline CDR1 MGHRA, CDR2 YSYEKL. The CDR3 has 17 residues. CDR3 DNA sequence: TGCGCCAGCAGTACCCCCCCCGATTACGGTTTTGGCACTGAAGCTTTCTTT. It specifies CASSTPPDYGFGTEAFF.